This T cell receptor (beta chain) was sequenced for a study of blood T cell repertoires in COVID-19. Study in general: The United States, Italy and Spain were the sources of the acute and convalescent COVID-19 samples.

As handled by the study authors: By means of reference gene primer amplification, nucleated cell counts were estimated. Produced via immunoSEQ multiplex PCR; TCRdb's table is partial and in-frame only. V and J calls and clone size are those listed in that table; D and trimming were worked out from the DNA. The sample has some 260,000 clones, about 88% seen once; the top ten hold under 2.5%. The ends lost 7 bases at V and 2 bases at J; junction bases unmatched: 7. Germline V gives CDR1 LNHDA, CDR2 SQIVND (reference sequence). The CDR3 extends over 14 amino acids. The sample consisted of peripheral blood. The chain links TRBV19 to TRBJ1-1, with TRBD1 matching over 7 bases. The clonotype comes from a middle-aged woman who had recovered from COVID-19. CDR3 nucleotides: TGTGCCAGTACCCCGACAGGGCATAACACTGAAGCTTTCTTT. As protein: CASTPTGHNTEAFF.